This T cell receptor beta chain stems from a study of blood T cell repertoires in COVID-19. Turning to the study itself: There were acute and convalescent COVID-19 samples, and they came from the United States, Italy and Spain. PBMCs, B-cell-depleted T cells, or T cells were the source of the cDNA or gDNA that made up the material.

Trimming took 6 bases from V and 5 from J; bases not matched to a gene: 9. Germline V gene data show CDR1 as SGHTA and CDR2 as FQGTGA. This CDR3 comprises 14 residues. A Seattle source enrolled patients during active infection and followed them longitudinally. Authors' analysis steps: Nucleated cell number was recorded as an estimate derived from reference gene primer amplification. Method: immunoSEQ multiplex PCR; TCRdb's copy keeps in-frame clones and lacks some. V, J and clone size derive from that table, while D and trimming were established from the DNA sequence. The data show 250,000 to 350,000 clones, approximately 84% seen once.

The sequenced sample consisted of peripheral blood. The TCR comes from a human donor with COVID-19, enrolled during active disease. The donor label of this sample is uncertain. The chain is built from TRBV7-3 and TRBJ2-7, with 8 bases aligning to TRBD1. CDR3 amino acids: CASSSQTGAHEQYF. CDR3 nucleotide sequence: TGTGCCAGCAGTTCCCAGACAGGGGCGCACGAGCAGTACTTC.